The 28 T cell receptor beta chains reported below all come from one sample, sequenced in a study of blood T cells in healthy people across ages. A second PCR of 7 to 11 cycles used a sample-barcoded 5' primer and a J-beta primer mix. One entry per CDR3 protein, called by TCRdb with MiXCR from the 5' RACE reads. The table has around 1,000,000 distinct CDR3 sequences, more than 30% seen once. Sequenced material: blood. The source is a man younger than 35 in good health.

This chain connects TRBV19 to TRBJ1-2; 8 bases align to TRBD1. This CDR3 region has 15 residues. Germline assignment: CDR1 LNHDA and CDR2 SQIVND (reference sequence). V gave up 3 bases and J gave up 7 bases; unmatched junction bases: 10. The CDR3 DNA sequence: TGTGCCAGTAGTATCCCCGGACAGGGAACGCGTGGCTACACCTTC. Translating it yields CASSIPGQGTRGYTF.

This sequence joins TRBV12-3 or TRBV12-4 and TRBJ2-5; D not resolved. This CDR3 spans 14 amino acids. Trimming removed 2 bases from V and 5 bases from J, with 12 bases in between. The CDR3 DNA sequence: TGTGCCAGCAGTTTACGAGGAGCCTCGGAGACCCAGTACTTC. It translates to CASSLRGASETQYF.

The CDR3 region has the DNA TGTGCCAGCAGCCATGACCCCAAGGGCGAGCAGTACTTC. Translated: CASSHDPKGEQYF. J is TRBJ2-7 and V is TRBV3-1; no reliable D call. Trimming cost V 3 bases and J 6 bases, with 12 bases left between them. The germline CDR1 and CDR2 sequences are LGHDT and YNNKEL (reference sequence). CDR3 length: 13 residues.

The chain recombines TRBV6-1 with TRBJ2-3; D not certain. The germline gives CDR1 MNHNS, CDR2 SASEGT. V was pared by 5 bases and J by 0 bases, with 9 bases between. The length of the CDR3 is 14 residues. CDR3 coding DNA: TGTGCCAGCAGTCCATTTCCTAGCACAGATACGCAGTATTTT. Translation: CASSPFPSTDTQYF.

Comment on this clonotype: One end of the junction fails to match germline, which may point to a read error. The CDR3 coding sequence is TGTGCCGGCAGTTTGGCCGGCGGGCCTTATAGCAATCAGCCCCAGCATTTT. Amino acid sequence: CAGSLAGGPYSNQPQHF. This chain connects TRBV27 to TRBJ1-5, with D unresolved. Germline loops: CDR1 MNHEY, CDR2 SMNVEV (reference sequence). This CDR3 contains 17 residues.

This clonotype has a handful of counts. V and J are TRBV9 and TRBJ1-4; no definite D call. Germline loops: CDR1 SGDLS, CDR2 YYNGEE. Trimming left V 0 bases short and J 4 bases short, with 10 bases between. The CDR3 has 15 residues. CDR3 residues: CASSVGGSYNEKLFF. The DNA of the CDR3 is TGTGCCAGCAGCGTAGGAGGGAGCTATAATGAAAAACTGTTTTTT.

The gene calls are TRBV12-3 or TRBV12-4 and TRBJ2-7, with D possibly TRBD1 on 5 matching bases. Deletions cut 5 bases from V and 12 bases from J, with 20 bases between. The CDR3 loop spans 13 amino acids. The CDR3 spells CASSPKQATHRYF. In DNA, the CDR3 is TGTGCCAGCAGTCCCAAACAGGCCACCCACCGGTACTTC.

This clonotype was seen a handful of times. The gene calls are TRBV9 and TRBJ2-3, with a possible D match to TRBD2 (5 bases). Germline V CDR1 and CDR2: SGDLS, YYNGEE. The length of the CDR3 is 14 residues. The V end lost 0 bases, the J end lost 4 bases, and 9 bases lay between the germline ends. The CDR3 region has the DNA TGTGCCAGCAGCGTAGGAGGGTCACCAGATACGCAGTATTTT. Protein: CASSVGGSPDTQYF.

V and J are TRBV4-2 and TRBJ1-5; tentative D call: TRBD1 (5 bases). V was pared by 2 bases and J by 3 bases, with 14 bases between. Germline CDR1 is LGHNA and CDR2 is YNFKEQ. The CDR3 is made up of 16 amino acids. CDR3 loop: CASSQTPSGDNQPQHF. DNA for the CDR3: TGTGCCAGCAGCCAAACTCCGTCGGGGGACAATCAGCCCCAGCATTTT.

The V and J genes are TRBV20-1 and TRBJ1-4, with TRBD1 as a possible D gene (5 bases). Germline CDR1 and CDR2: DFQATT and SNEGSKA (reference sequence). The CDR3 consists of 14 residues. Between the trimmed V and J ends, which lost 6 bases and 9 bases, there was a span of 20 bases. The CDR3 sequence is CSAPKAGGNKKLFF. CDR3 in DNA: TGCAGTGCCCCCAAGGCCGGGGGGAATAAAAAACTGTTTTTT.

This clonotype showed up many times. This chain joins TRBV7-8 and TRBJ1-5; no reliable D call. Trimming stripped 2 bases from V and 11 bases from J, with 13 bases between. This CDR3 is built from 13 residues. Germline V gives CDR1 SGHVS, CDR2 FQNEAQ. This CDR3 is CASSLLGGEAQHF. The CDR3 bases are TGTGCCAGCAGCTTACTTGGCGGGGAAGCCCAGCATTTT.

Only a few counts were recorded for this clonotype. The chain has TRBV10-2 and TRBJ2-5, with 8 bases fitting TRBD1. Germline V lookup: CDR1 WSHSY, CDR2 SAAADI. The CDR3 runs to 15 residues. The junction had 6 bases not matched to a gene; V was cut back by 6 bases and J by 0 bases. The DNA of the CDR3 is TGCGCCAGCAGGACAGGGGCCCGGTACCAAGAGACCCAGTACTTC. Translating gives CASRTGARYQETQYF.

This chain joins TRBV20-1 and TRBJ2-3; D unresolved. V lost 2 bases to trimming and J lost 6 bases, with 12 bases between them. Germline assignment: CDR1 DFQATT and CDR2 SNEGSKA (reference sequence). This CDR3 has 13 amino acids. This chain's CDR3 is CSARSPNGDTQYF. The CDR3 DNA follows: TGCAGTGCTAGATCGCCCAATGGGGATACGCAGTATTTT.

This clonotype was counted ten times or more. This rearrangement joins TRBV12-3 or TRBV12-4 to TRBJ2-1, with 8 positions matching TRBD2. The CDR3 totals 12 residues. V lost 5 bases, J lost 10 bases, and 4 bases stayed unmatched. CDR3 in DNA: TGTGCCAGCAGTCTCAGCGGGGGCGAGCAGTTCTTC. Translating it yields CASSLSGGEQFF.

There are a few counts of this clonotype. V usage is TRBV2 and J usage is TRBJ2-2; D might be TRBD1 or TRBD2, each matching 5 bases. The CDR3 loop spans 13 amino acids. Germline-derived CDR1 and CDR2 are SNHLY and FYNNEI. Trimming cost V 9 bases and J 0 bases, with 8 bases left between them. In DNA, the CDR3 is TGTGCCAGGAGGGGCCCGAACACCGGGGAGCTGTTTTTT. This translates into CARRGPNTGELFF.

This clonotype was detected only a few times. V and J are TRBV5-1 and TRBJ2-4; 7 nucleotides agree with TRBD1. CDR3 length equals 15 residues. In germline, CDR1 is SGHRS, CDR2 YFSETQ. With V trimmed by 1 base and J by 5 bases, 6 bases remained unmatched. The CDR3 here is CASSLYGTEENIQYF. The CDR3 DNA follows: TGCGCCAGCAGCTTGTATGGGACAGAAGAAAACATTCAGTACTTC.

The chain carries TRBV20-1 and TRBJ2-7; tentatively, D is TRBD2 (5 bases). This CDR3 comprises 12 residues. Germline CDR1 and CDR2: DFQATT and SNEGSKA (reference sequence). Trimming cost V 6 bases and J 7 bases, with 16 bases left between them. The CDR3 bases are TGCAGTGCCGAGGGCCTCGGCGCAGAGCAGTACTTC. As protein: CSAEGLGAEQYF.

The V and J genes are TRBV21-1 and TRBJ2-7; TRBD1 was called by the table and not checked on the DNA. TRBV21-1 is noted as a pseudogene. CDR3 length equals 16 residues. Written as DNA, the CDR3 is TGTGCCAGCAGCAAATCAGGGGGGTACCCTCTCTACGAGCAGTACTTC. Translated, it gives CASSKSGGYPLYEQYF.

The chain combines TRBV4-1 with TRBJ1-1; D perhaps matches TRBD1 (6 bases). Germline loops: CDR1 MGHRA, CDR2 YSYEKL. The CDR3 extends over 17 amino acids. Trimming left V 2 bases short and J 0 bases short, with 16 bases between. In DNA form, the CDR3 reads TGCGCCAGCAGCCAAAGGACAGCTCAGGAAGTGAACACTGAAGCTTTCTTT. Translating gives CASSQRTAQEVNTEAFF.

Only a few counts were recorded for this clonotype. This chain uses TRBV27 with TRBJ1-1, with TRBD1 matching over 7 bases. Germline V lookup: CDR1 MNHEY, CDR2 SMNVEV (reference sequence). This CDR3 comprises 14 residues. Unmatched junction bases numbered 8, after V lost 6 bases and J lost 4 bases. The CDR3 region has the DNA TGTGCCAGCAGACTAGGAGGGGGCGGCACTGAAGCTTTCTTT. This translates into CASRLGGGGTEAFF.

The chain joins TRBV2 to TRBJ2-1; D remains unclear. V lost 1 base and J lost 8, with 18 bases in between. This CDR3 is 16 amino acids long. Germline V gene lookup returns CDR1 SNHLY and CDR2 FYNNEI. Here the CDR3 DNA reads TGTGCCAGCAGTGAAGGGCAGGATCTGGGCGGTGATGAGCAGTTCTTC. It codes for CASSEGQDLGGDEQFF.

The chain links TRBV6-6 to TRBJ1-2; D may be TRBD1 (5 bases). Germline CDR1 reads MNHNY; CDR2 reads SVGAGI (reference sequence). The CDR3 contains 13 residues. Trimming pared 1 base from V and 6 bases from J, leaving 9 bases between. The CDR3 protein is CASSYLLRDGYTF. The DNA for the CDR3 is TGTGCCAGCAGTTACTTACTCAGGGATGGCTACACCTTC.

This clonotype has just a few counts. This rearrangement joins TRBV20-1 to TRBJ1-2; D might be TRBD1 (5 bases). The CDR3 runs to 12 residues. Germline-derived CDR1 and CDR2 are DFQATT and SNEGSKA (reference sequence). The ends were cut back, 6 bases at V and 4 bases at J, with 12 bases in the middle. CDR3 loop: CSAHQGSYGYTF. The CDR3 DNA sequence: TGCAGTGCCCATCAGGGTAGCTATGGCTACACCTTC.

The V and J genes are TRBV7-9 and TRBJ1-1; TRBD1 might be the D (6 bases). Germline V CDR1 and CDR2: SEHNR, FQNEAQ (reference sequence). The CDR3 consists of 15 residues. Between the trimmed V and J ends, which lost 1 base and 5 bases, there was a span of 14 bases. CDR3 region: CASSLGGAPGTEAFF. CDR3 nucleotides: TGTGCCAGCAGCTTAGGGGGGGCCCCCGGGACTGAAGCTTTCTTT.

This clonotype was recorded a few times. The chain is built from TRBV20-1 and TRBJ2-3; perhaps TRBD1 as D (6 bases). The CDR3 covers 15 residues. Germline V lookup: CDR1 DFQATT, CDR2 SNEGSKA (reference sequence). V lost 3 bases and J lost 8, with 21 bases in between. The DNA of the CDR3 is TGCAGTGCTAGTAGGGGGAGACGGTCAAGAGGTACGCAGTATTTT. Translating gives CSASRGRRSRGTQYF.

The chain carries TRBV5-1 and TRBJ1-4; D gene unclear. Per germline, CDR1 SGHRS and CDR2 YFSETQ. The CDR3 is made up of 14 amino acids. The germline V and J ends were trimmed by 6 bases and 6 bases, with 15 bases remaining between them. The DNA of the CDR3 is TGCGCCAGCACCACGACCCCTGGGGATGAAAAACTGTTTTTT. Its protein is CASTTTPGDEKLFF.

This CDR3 is CSASRQDVLVDTQYF. The DNA of the CDR3 is TGCAGTGCTTCCCGACAGGACGTATTGGTAGATACGCAGTATTTT. This chain connects TRBV20-1 to TRBJ2-3, with D perhaps matching TRBD1 (6 bases). In germline, CDR1 is DFQATT, CDR2 SNEGSKA (reference sequence). The CDR3 has 15 residues. Trimming pared 5 bases from V and 5 bases from J, leaving 20 bases between.

This clonotype was seen repeatedly, ten times or more. V is TRBV20-1 and J is TRBJ2-1; D unclear. The V gene's germline CDR1 is DFQATT and CDR2 SNEGSKA (reference sequence). The CDR3 is made up of 19 amino acids. V was trimmed by 5 bases and J by 4 bases, leaving 30 bases between them. The CDR3 reads CSARPFNLEIKADYNEQFF. The DNA for the CDR3 is TGCAGTGCTCGACCATTCAACCTGGAGATTAAGGCCGATTACAATGAGCAGTTCTTC.